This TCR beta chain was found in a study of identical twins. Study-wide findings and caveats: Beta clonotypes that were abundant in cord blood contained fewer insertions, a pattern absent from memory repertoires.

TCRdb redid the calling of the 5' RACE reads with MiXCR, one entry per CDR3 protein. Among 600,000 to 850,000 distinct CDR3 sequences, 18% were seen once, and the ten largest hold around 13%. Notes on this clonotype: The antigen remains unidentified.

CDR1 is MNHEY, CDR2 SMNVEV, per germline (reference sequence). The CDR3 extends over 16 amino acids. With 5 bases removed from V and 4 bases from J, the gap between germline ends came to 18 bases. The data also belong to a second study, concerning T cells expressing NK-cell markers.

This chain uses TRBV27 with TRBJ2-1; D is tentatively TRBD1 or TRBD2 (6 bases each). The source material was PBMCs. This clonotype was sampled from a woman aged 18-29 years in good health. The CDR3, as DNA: TGTGCCAGCAGTGGACTTCCCGGGGGCGCGTACAATGAGCAGTTCTTC. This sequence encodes CASSGLPGGAYNEQFF.